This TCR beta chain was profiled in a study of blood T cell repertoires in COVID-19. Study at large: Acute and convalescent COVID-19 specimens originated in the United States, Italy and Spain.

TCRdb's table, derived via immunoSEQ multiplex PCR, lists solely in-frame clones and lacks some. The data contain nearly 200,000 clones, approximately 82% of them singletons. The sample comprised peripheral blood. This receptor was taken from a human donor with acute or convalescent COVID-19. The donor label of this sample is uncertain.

The CDR3 nucleotides are TGCGCCAGCAGGGAGGATCTAAACACTGAAGCTTTCTTT. This sequence encodes CASREDLNTEAFF. V usage is TRBV10-1 and J usage is TRBJ1-1, with D uncertain. CDR1 and CDR2 (germline): WNHNN, SYGVQD (reference sequence). V lost 6 bases and J 2 bases, leaving 10 bases between the germline ends. The CDR3 is 13 residues long.